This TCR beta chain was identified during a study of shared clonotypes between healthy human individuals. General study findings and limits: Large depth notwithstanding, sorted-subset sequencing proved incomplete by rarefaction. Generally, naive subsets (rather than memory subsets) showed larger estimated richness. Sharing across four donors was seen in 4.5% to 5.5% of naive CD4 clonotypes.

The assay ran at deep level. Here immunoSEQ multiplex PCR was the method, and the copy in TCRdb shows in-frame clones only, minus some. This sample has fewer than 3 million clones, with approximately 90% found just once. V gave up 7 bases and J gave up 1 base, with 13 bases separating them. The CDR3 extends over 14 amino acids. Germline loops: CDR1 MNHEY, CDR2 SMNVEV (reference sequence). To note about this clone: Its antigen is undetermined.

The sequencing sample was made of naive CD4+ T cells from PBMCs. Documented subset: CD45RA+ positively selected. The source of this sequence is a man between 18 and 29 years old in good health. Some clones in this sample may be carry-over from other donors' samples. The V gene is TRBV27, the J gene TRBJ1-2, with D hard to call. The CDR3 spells CASTPAGGNYGYTF. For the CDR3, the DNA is TGTGCCAGCACCCCAGCGGGCGGTAACTATGGCTACACCTTC.